This entry concerns a single TCR beta chain. Assay used: immunoSEQ multiplex PCR; TCRdb lists only in-frame clones, some missing. This sample has about 2.3 million clones; less than 95% occur once, and the top ten carry 0.37%. This sample was included in a study of shared clonotypes between healthy human individuals. CD4+ cells yielded CD45RA+ naive and CD45RA-negative memory subsets. The sequencing input was naive CD4+ T cells from PBMCs. Subset specified: CD45RA+ positively selected. This receptor was obtained from a young man in good health. Some clones in this sample may be carry-over from other donors' samples.

The CDR3 here is CASSTSKDRGPGEKLFF. The CDR3 DNA is TGTGCCAGCAGTACATCTAAAGACAGGGGGCCGGGGGAAAAACTGTTTTTT. The rearrangement joins TRBV28 to TRBJ1-4; 10 positions agree with TRBD1. With V trimmed by 5 bases and J by 8 bases, 14 bases remained unmatched. The germline gives CDR1 MDHEN, CDR2 SYDVKM. This CDR3 is built from 17 residues. The variable domain in full, with the rest retrieved from reference TRBV28 and TRBJ1-4, is DVKVTQSSRYLVKRTGEKVFLECVQDMDHENMFWYRQDPGLGLRLIYFSYDVKMKEKGDIPEGYSVSREKKERFSLILESASTNQTSMYLCASSTSKDRGPGEKLFFGSGTQLSVL.